This is a list of T cell receptor beta chains from one sample in a study of cytomegalovirus exposure and HLA in healthy donors. Libraries were prepared by immunoSEQ multiplex PCR; TCRdb keeps only in-frame clonotypes and omits some of them. The table includes some 190,000 clones, around three quarters detected once. Sequencing was carried out using PBMCs. All receptors come from a young woman in good health and CMV-seronegative. Both conserved end residues are part of each CDR3. D genes are given only for firm matches. Clone size, where shown, is once, few, many, or a class for clones that have expanded.

few TRBJ2-5 TRBV28 NA TGTGCCAGCAGTTCCATCCTCGGAGGGAAGAGAGAGACCCAGTACTTC CASSSILGGKRETQYF
NA TRBJ2-7 TRBV7-3 NA TGTGCCAGCAGCTTAGACGGCGGCCGTAAGTACTTC CASSLDGGRKYF
once TRBJ1-2 TRBV2 NA TGTGCCAGCAGTGGCGGGACGGCCTATGGCTACACCTTC CASSGGTAYGYTF
NA TRBJ2-5 TRBV9 TRBD1 TGTGCCAGCAGCGTAGGAAGACAGGGGGTTGGAGAGACCCAGTACTTC CASSVGRQGVGETQYF
NA TRBJ1-2 TRBV2 TRBD1 TGTGCCAGCAGGACAGGGCCTAACTATGGCTACACCTTC CASRTGPNYGYTF
once TRBJ1-2 TRBV2 NA TGTGCCAGCGGACTGGACGGTGTCTATGGCTACACCTTC CASGLDGVYGYTF
NA TRBJ2-3 TRBV5-1 NA TGCGCCAGCAGCTTGGGGAGGGCAGGGCGGATCACAGATACGCAGTATTTT CASSLGRAGRITDTQYF
NA TRBJ1-4 TRBV9 NA TGTGCCAGCAGCGTGGAGGGTTGGAATGAAAAACTGTTTTTT CASSVEGWNEKLFF
NA TRBJ1-3 TRBV2 NA TGTGCCAGCAGTCCGGGAAACACCATATATTTT CASSPGNTIYF
NA TRBJ2-2 TRBV1 NA TGCACCAGCAGCCCAAGTGACCCTCGGGCAGGGATAGGTGGGGAGCTGTTTTTT CTSSPSDPRAGIGGELFF
NA TRBJ1-2 TRBV18 NA TGTGCCAGCTCACCACCTCCTTCCAGGGGCGACAACTATGGCTACACCTTC CASSPPPSRGDNYGYTF
NA TRBJ1-5 TRBV4-1 TRBD1 TGCGCCAGCAGCCCAAACAGGGGCACAAGGCAGCCCCAGCATTTT CASSPNRGTRQPQHF
NA TRBJ2-6 TRBV7-9 TRBD2 TGTGCCAGCAGCCATACAAAGCGGGACGGGGCCAACGTCCTGACTTTC CASSHTKRDGANVLTF
NA TRBJ1-6 TRBV19 NA TGTGCCAGTAGTTCCGGGGGGAATTCACCCCTCCACTTT CASSSGGNSPLHF
NA TRBJ2-3 TRBV28 NA TGTGCCAGCAGGCGGTCCACTAGCACAGATACGCAGTATTTT CASRRSTSTDTQYF
NA TRBJ1-3 TRBV6-6 NA TGTGCCAGCAGTTACTCGCTTGAGAGCTCTGGAAACACCATATATTTT CASSYSLESSGNTIYF
once TRBJ2-3 TRBV4-1 NA TGCGCCAGCAGCCAAGATCTAGGGGCTCCCCAGGATACGCAGTATTTT CASSQDLGAPQDTQYF
NA TRBJ1-5 TRBV6-5 NA TGTGCCAGCAGTTTGAACAGGGATGAGCCCCAGCATTTT CASSLNRDEPQHF
few TRBJ2-5 TRBV6-1 NA TGTGCCAGCAGTGAACTGCACGGGTCCCAAGAGACCCAGTACTTC CASSELHGSQETQYF
few TRBJ2-1 TRBV9 NA TGTGCCAGCAGCGACCGACTGAACAATGAGCAGTTCTTC CASSDRLNNEQFF
NA TRBJ2-1 TRBV6-5 NA TGTGCCAGTATGACAGGAGTAATACGGAATGAGCAGTTCTTC CASMTGVIRNEQFF
once TRBJ2-7 TRBV10-3 TRBD2 TGTGCCACACAATCAGGGAGCGGGAGCTCCTACGAGCAGTACTTC CATQSGSGSSYEQYF
NA TRBJ2-6 TRBV29-1 NA TGCAGCGTTGTGCAGGGCCCAACGGGGGCCAACGTCCTGACTTTC CSVVQGPTGANVLTF
NA TRBJ1-5 TRBV11-2 NA TGTGCCAGCAGCCCAGGACAGTCTCTCTGGCCCCAGCATTTT CASSPGQSLWPQHF
NA TRBJ2-1 TRBV6-1 TRBD1 TGTGCCAGCCTGGGGACAGGGCCATACAATGAGCAGTTCTTC CASLGTGPYNEQFF
NA TRBJ1-4 TRBV7-9 NA TGTGCCAGCAGCTTACTCGGGATCTCAACTAATGAAAAACTGTTTTTT CASSLLGISTNEKLFF
once TRBJ2-7 TRBV7-3 NA TGTGCCAGCAGCTTAAGTGGTGGGCAGAATCAGTACTTC CASSLSGGQNQYF
NA TRBJ1-3 TRBV28 NA TGTGCCAGCAGTTTCGTCAACTCGGGAAACACCATATATTTT CASSFVNSGNTIYF
NA TRBJ1-1 TRBV19 TRBD1 TGTGCCAGTAACAAGGACAGGATCTGGCCTGAAGCTTTCTTT CASNKDRIWPEAFF
NA TRBJ1-1 TRBV6-1 NA TGTGCCAGCAGTGACAAAATGAACACTGAAGCTTTCTTT CASSDKMNTEAFF
NA TRBJ2-1 TRBV5-1 NA TGCGCCAGCAGCTCCTTGGACCGGACGGGAAGCAATGAGCAGTTCTTC CASSSLDRTGSNEQFF
NA TRBJ2-7 TRBV27 NA TGTGCCAGCAAACTAAGAGGAAACTACGAGCAGTACTTC CASKLRGNYEQYF
NA TRBJ2-1 TRBV7-2 NA TGTGCCAGCAGCGCTACAGGGACCTCTGAGCAGTTCTTC CASSATGTSEQFF
NA TRBJ2-5 TRBV5-1 TRBD2 TGCGCCAGCAGCCCTGGGACTAGCGCCAGAGGAGAGACCCAGTACTTC CASSPGTSARGETQYF
NA TRBJ2-2 TRBV21-1 NA TGTGCCAGCAGCAACGATCGGGTCCAACCCCGGGGTCGGGAGCTGTTTTTT CASSNDRVQPRGRELFF
NA TRBJ2-3 TRBV5-1 NA TGCGCCAGCAGTTCGGGATTCTTGAGTACAGATACGCAGTATTTT CASSSGFLSTDTQYF
NA TRBJ1-2 TRBV5-8 TRBD1 TGTGCCAGCAGCTTGGAGAGGACAGGGTCCCCATATTCTGGCTACACCTTC CASSLERTGSPYSGYTF
NA TRBJ2-5 TRBV6-6 TRBD2 TGTGCCAGCATCACTAGCGGGGGCCTTCAAGAGACCCAGTACTTC CASITSGGLQETQYF
NA TRBJ1-1 TRBV4-3 NA TGCGCCAGCACACTAGACAGGTGGACTGAAGCTTTCTTT CASTLDRWTEAFF
few TRBJ2-1 TRBV7-8 TRBD2 TGTGCCAGCAGCTCTACTAGCGGGAGGTCCTACAATGAGCAGTTCTTC CASSSTSGRSYNEQFF
NA TRBJ2-6 TRBV4-3 TRBD1 TGCGCCAGCAGCCACCCGCGGGGACAGGTCAGGTCTGGGGCCAACGTCCTGACTTTC CASSHPRGQVRSGANVLTF
NA TRBJ2-3 TRBV5-1 NA TGCGCCAGTACTTTTTACAGCACAGATACGCAGTATTTT CASTFYSTDTQYF
NA TRBJ1-1 TRBV4-3 TRBD1 TGCGCCAGCAGCCCCGGCGGACAGGGGGCGAACACTGAAGCTTTCTTT CASSPGGQGANTEAFF
NA TRBJ2-4 TRBV27 TRBD2 TGTGCCAGCAGCAGCGGGAGGGCCTTAAACATTCAGTACTTC CASSSGRALNIQYF
NA TRBJ1-2 TRBV28 TRBD1 TGTGCCAGCAGTAACCCGGGACAGGGGATGCGGGGCTACACCTTC CASSNPGQGMRGYTF
once TRBJ2-7 TRBV10-1 TRBD2 TGCGCCAGCCCCGTTAGAGCGGGGGCCTCCTACGAGCAGTACTTC CASPVRAGASYEQYF
NA TRBJ2-1 TRBV9 NA TGTGCCAGCAGCGTAGGGGCGGGGGCCAATGAGCAGTTCTTC CASSVGAGANEQFF
NA TRBJ1-5 TRBV21-1 NA TGTGCCAGCGGTCGAGTCTATCAGCCCCAGCATTTT CASGRVYQPQHF
NA TRBJ2-1 TRBV28 TRBD2 TGTGCCAGCACGCTAGCGGGAAGTACTGAGCAGTTCTTC CASTLAGSTEQFF
NA TRBJ2-7 TRBV28 NA TGTGCCAGCAGCTTACAGGGTATTAACGAGGACGAGCAGTACTTC CASSLQGINEDEQYF
NA TRBJ2-7 TRBV2 TRBD1 TGTGCCAGCACTTTAGGACAGGGCCCCGAGCAGTACTTC CASTLGQGPEQYF
NA TRBJ2-7 TRBV5-8 TRBD1 TGTGCCAGCAGCTTGTTGGGACAGGGCTCCTACGAGCAGTACTTC CASSLLGQGSYEQYF
few TRBJ2-3 TRBV7-9 NA TGTGCCAGCAGCCCCCGAGGTTCTAGCACAGATACGCAGTATTTT CASSPRGSSTDTQYF
NA TRBJ1-1 TRBV7-3 NA TGTGCCAGCAGCTTACAGGCAGGGCTCACTGAAGCTTTCTTT CASSLQAGLTEAFF
NA TRBJ2-5 TRBV5-6 TRBD1 TGTGCCAGCAGCGGGTCAGGGGGAAGTGAGACCCAGTACTTC CASSGSGGSETQYF
NA TRBJ2-7 TRBV7-2 NA TGTGCCAGCAGCTTTAGCCACTACGAGCAGTACTTC CASSFSHYEQYF
NA TRBJ2-1 TRBV5-4 NA TGTGCCAGCACCTCCCCGGGACATTACAATGAGCAGTTCTTC CASTSPGHYNEQFF
NA TRBJ1-5 TRBV6-5 NA TGTGCCAGCAGTTACTCGCCAGATAGCAATCAGCCCCAGCATTTT CASSYSPDSNQPQHF
NA TRBJ1-1 TRBV7-9 NA TGTGCCAGCAGCTTAGCGTTGGGGGGGTGGACTGAAGCTTTCTTT CASSLALGGWTEAFF
NA TRBJ2-7 TRBV5-1 TRBD2 TGCGCCAGCAGCCAGCTAGCGGGAGTGGGTCGGCACGAGCAGTACTTC CASSQLAGVGRHEQYF